These 16 T cell receptor beta chains originate from one sample sequenced in a study of Ad26.COV2.S vaccination and SARS-CoV-2 variants (dated by TCRdb to the early 2020s). Read against the paper, the sample's treatment or condition label means: 19 received Ad26.COV2.S at low or high dose, single or two shots; roughly 5 received placebo; per-sample allocation not given. Repertoires of vaccine and placebo recipients were sequenced from samples taken on day 63 after the first injection. The method behind the library was the immunoSEQ multiplex PCR assay. Held by TCRdb, this immuneACCESS table contains in-frame sequences only and omits some clones. Under half of the omission traces to an unresolved V gene where checked; the cause of the rest is unknown. Across this sample there are roughly 320,000 clones, with roughly 84% seen only once. Around 2% of the sample is in the top ten clones. The source was peripheral blood, collected in a trial of Ad26.COV2.S vaccine versus placebo. The receptors originated from a person between 18 and 65 years old who received the Ad26.COV2.S COVID-19 vaccine or a placebo.

The chain has TRBV19 and TRBJ1-1, with D unclear. In germline, CDR1 is LNHDA, CDR2 SQIVND (reference sequence). The CDR3 runs 14 residues. V lost 5 bases and J 1 base, leaving 11 bases between the germline ends. The CDR3 bases are TGTGCCAGTAGTTCCTTTGGGAGGAACACTGAAGCTTTCTTT. Its protein product is CASSSFGRNTEAFF. The whole variable domain, filled in from reference TRBV19 and TRBJ1-1, reads DGGITQSPKYLFRKEGQNVTLSCEQNLNHDAMYWYRQDPGQGLRLIYYSQIVNDFQKGDIAEGYSVSREKKESFPLTVTSAQKNPTAFYLCASSSFGRNTEAFFGQGTRLTVV.

The chain links TRBV19 to TRBJ1-1, with 10 bases fitting TRBD1. Per the germline V gene, CDR1 is LNHDA and CDR2 is SQIVND (reference sequence). This CDR3 comprises 14 residues. V trimming: 6 bases; J trimming: 1 base; junction bases outside the gene matches: 2. The DNA of the CDR3 is TGTGCCAGTAGGACAGGGGGCGAGAACACTGAAGCTTTCTTT. It encodes CASRTGGENTEAFF.

The rearrangement uses TRBV6-2 or TRBV6-3 and TRBJ1-1; 10 bases align to TRBD1. This CDR3 contains 16 residues. In germline, CDR1 is MNHEY, CDR2 SVGEGT. V lost 6 bases to trimming and J lost 1 base; unmatched junction nucleotides: 8. CDR3 in DNA: TGTGCCAGCAGCTCCGACAGGGGGCGGACGAACACTGAAGCTTTCTTT. Its translation: CASSSDRGRTNTEAFF.

This chain uses TRBV7-9 with TRBJ1-1; D gene uncertain. The V end lost 1 base, the J end lost 13 bases, and 13 bases lay between the germline ends. The CDR3 consists of 12 residues. From germline, CDR1 is SEHNR and CDR2 FQNEAQ (reference sequence). The CDR3 nucleotides read TGTGCCAGCAGCTTAGTTGGGAGCCGGGATTTCTTT. Protein product: CASSLVGSRDFF. The full variable domain, completed using reference TRBV7-9 and TRBJ1-1, is DTGVSQNPRHKITKRGQNVTFRCDPISEHNRLYWYRQTLGQGPEFLTYFQNEAQLEKSRLLSDRFSAERPKGSFSTLEIQRTEQGDSAMYLCASSLVGSRDFFGQGTRLTVV.

The V and J genes are TRBV9 and TRBJ2-7; 7 nucleotides line up with TRBD1. After removal of 2 bases from V and 5 bases from J, the junction contained 13 bases not matched to a gene. Germline loops: CDR1 SGDLS, CDR2 YYNGEE. The CDR3 extends over 16 amino acids. As DNA, the CDR3 is TGTGCCAGCAGCGTTCGCCAGGGGGAAGAACTGGACGAGCAGTACTTC. Protein sequence: CASSVRQGEELDEQYF.

This chain connects TRBV6-5 to TRBJ2-3, with D unclear. This CDR3 spans 15 amino acids. In germline, CDR1 is MNHEY, CDR2 SVGAGI. The ends were cut back, 4 bases at V and 0 bases at J, with 11 bases in the middle. The CDR3: CASSFSYLSTDTQYF. For the CDR3, the DNA is TGTGCCAGCAGTTTTTCCTACTTGAGCACAGATACGCAGTATTTT.

The V call is TRBV5-1, the J call TRBJ2-7; 9 nucleotides agree with TRBD1. The CDR3 sequence is 15 residues long. V trimming: 5 bases; J trimming: 4 bases; junction bases outside the gene matches: 10. Germline-derived CDR1 and CDR2 are SGHRS and YFSETQ. CDR3 amino acids: CASSPTTGGAYEQYF. CDR3 coding DNA: TGCGCCAGCAGTCCGACGACAGGGGGGGCGTACGAGCAGTACTTC.

This clone was seen ten or more times. The chain employs TRBV4-2 and TRBJ2-7; the D is unclear. The CDR3 runs to 15 residues. Between the trimmed V and J ends, which lost 3 bases and 3 bases, there was a span of 15 bases. Per germline, CDR1 LGHNA and CDR2 YNFKEQ. The CDR3 coding sequence is TGTGCCAGCAGCCAGACCGTTGGACGCCTCTACGAGCAGTACTTC. Its translation is CASSQTVGRLYEQYF.

The chain links TRBV2 to TRBJ1-1; possible D gene TRBD1, 5 bases. The length of the CDR3 is 16 residues. V lost 1 base to trimming and J lost 1 base, with 13 bases between them. Germline V gene lookup returns CDR1 SNHLY and CDR2 FYNNEI. The DNA of the CDR3 is TGTGCCAGCAGTGAAGGTGGGACCGCCGCGAACACTGAAGCTTTCTTT. Its translation is CASSEGGTAANTEAFF.

V and J are TRBV2 and TRBJ2-4; D is perhaps TRBD1 or TRBD2 (6 bases each). Trimming took 7 bases from V and 0 from J, leaving 22 bases between them. Per germline, CDR1 SNHLY and CDR2 FYNNEI. This CDR3 contains 18 residues. The CDR3 spells CASIRGQASSLAKNIQYF. In DNA, the CDR3 is TGTGCCAGCATCCGGGGGCAGGCGAGTAGCTTAGCCAAAAACATTCAGTACTTC.

The chain uses TRBV5-1 and TRBJ2-3; no reliable D call. The germline V and J ends were trimmed by 0 bases and 6 bases, with 8 bases remaining between them. From germline, CDR1 is SGHRS and CDR2 YFSETQ. The CDR3 consists of 13 residues. CDR3 in amino acids: CASSLVPRDTQYF. CDR3 coding DNA: TGCGCCAGCAGCTTGGTCCCTCGGGATACGCAGTATTTT.

The rearrangement joins TRBV18 to TRBJ1-4, with D unresolved. The CDR3 runs 16 residues. The ends were cut back, 1 base at V and 0 bases at J, with 9 bases in the middle. Germline values: CDR1 KGHSH, CDR2 LQKENI. The CDR3 DNA is TGTGCCAGCTCACCACTAAGGGAACCAACTAATGAAAAACTGTTTTTT. Amino acid sequence: CASSPLREPTNEKLFF.

This clone was seen just once. V gene TRBV28 combines with J gene TRBJ1-1, with 7 bases matching TRBD1. The CDR3 runs to 14 residues. V lost 7 bases to trimming and J lost 2 bases; unmatched junction nucleotides: 7. The germline CDR1 and CDR2 sequences are MDHEN and SYDVKM. CDR3 DNA: TGTGCCAGCATCCAACAGGGGTCCAACACTGAAGCTTTCTTT. Protein: CASIQQGSNTEAFF.

The chain has TRBV3-1 (or the pseudogene TRBV3-2) and TRBJ2-3; no clear D. The length of the CDR3 is 15 residues. Per the germline V gene, CDR1 is LGHDT and CDR2 is YNNKEL (reference sequence). The germline V and J ends were trimmed by 4 bases and 1 base, with 12 bases remaining between them. The CDR3 nucleotides read TGTGCCAGCAGCCTGGGCCCATATGGCACAGATACGCAGTATTTT. This gives the protein CASSLGPYGTDTQYF.

The genes are TRBV28 and TRBJ1-2, with D unclear. This CDR3 is built from 13 residues. Germline-derived CDR1 and CDR2 are MDHEN and SYDVKM. Trimming left V 2 bases short and J 3 bases short, with 7 bases between. This CDR3 reads CASSLLGDYGYTF. CDR3 nucleotides: TGTGCCAGCAGTTTACTTGGGGACTATGGCTACACCTTC.

The V gene is TRBV25-1, the J gene TRBJ2-3; 8 bases are shared with TRBD2. With 2 bases clipped from V and 3 bases from J, the junction kept 4 bases outside the gene matches. The CDR3 loop spans 15 amino acids. Germline values: CDR1 MGHDK, CDR2 SYGVNS. The CDR3, as DNA: TGTGCCAGCAGTGAACCCGGCGGGGGGACAGATACGCAGTATTTT. Its translation: CASSEPGGGTDTQYF.